Listed below are T cell receptor beta chains from one sample, sequenced in a study of Ad26.COV2.S vaccination and SARS-CoV-2 variants. Only in-frame clones appear in the TCRdb table, and some are missing; sequencing was by immunoSEQ multiplex PCR. The sample includes around 320,000 clones, around 86% of them seen just once. The sequenced sample was peripheral blood, obtained in a trial of Ad26.COV2.S vaccine versus placebo. The source of these receptors is a person aged 18 to 59 who received the Ad26.COV2.S COVID-19 vaccine or a placebo. The CDR3 runs from the conserved cysteine through the conserved F or W. The D gene is left open where the match is weak. The size field is filled for only some rows; it gives once, few, many or a size class.

>TRBV30|TRBJ2-3|TRBD2|-
CAWSHGGGYADTQYF
TGTGCCTGGAGCCATGGGGGGGGGTATGCGGATACGCAGTATTTT
>TRBV11-2|TRBJ1-2|TRBD1|-
CASSLTGGRRGGYTF
TGTGCCAGCAGCCTAACAGGGGGCAGACGGGGCGGCTACACCTTC
>TRBV6-5|TRBJ2-7|-|once
CASSTAPGHYEQYF
TGTGCCAGCTCAACGGCTCCGGGGCACTACGAGCAGTACTTC
>TRBV4-2|TRBJ1-6|TRBD1|-
CASSQGTGWHSPLHF
TGTGCCAGCAGCCAAGGGACAGGGTGGCATTCACCCCTCCACTTT
>TRBV6-1|TRBJ1-5|-|-
CASSEAQDNLGQPQHF
TGTGCCAGCAGTGAAGCTCAGGACAACCTTGGCCAGCCCCAGCATTTT
>TRBV3-1/TRBV3-2|TRBJ2-7|-|many
CASSQGALTSYEQYF
TGTGCCAGCAGCCAAGGGGCCTTAACCTCCTACGAGCAGTACTTC
>TRBV6-2/TRBV6-3|TRBJ2-7|-|-
CASSYSYDSSYEQYF
TGTGCCAGCAGTTACTCATACGACAGCTCCTACGAGCAGTACTTC
>TRBV19|TRBJ2-1|-|-
CASSIGNEQFF
TGTGCCAGTAGTATTGGGAATGAGCAGTTCTTC
>TRBV27|TRBJ2-7|-|-
CASSFDVPPIYEQYF
TGTGCCAGCAGTTTTGACGTCCCGCCTATCTACGAGCAGTACTTC
>TRBV6-5|TRBJ1-1|TRBD1|-
CASSYRGRTEAFF
TGTGCCAGCAGTTACAGGGGGCGGACTGAAGCTTTCTTT
>TRBV27|TRBJ2-1|TRBD2|-
CASSLGTSSYNEQFF
TGTGCCAGCAGTTTAGGGACTAGCTCCTACAATGAGCAGTTCTTC
>TRBV3-1/TRBV3-2|TRBJ1-1|-|-
CASSPRGALWTEAFF
TGTGCCAGCAGCCCCCGGGGGGCGCTGTGGACTGAAGCTTTCTTT
>TRBV30|TRBJ1-2|TRBD1|-
CAWSVGRGQGYTF
TGTGCCTGGAGTGTCGGGAGGGGGCAAGGCTACACCTTC
>TRBV5-5|TRBJ1-1|-|once
CASSLGGVTEAFF
TGTGCCAGCAGCTTGGGAGGGGTCACTGAAGCTTTCTTT
>TRBV6-5|TRBJ2-1|TRBD2|-
CASSYSSSGAGDEQFF
TGTGCCAGCAGTTACTCGAGTAGCGGGGCCGGCGATGAGCAGTTCTTC
>TRBV5-6|TRBJ1-2|TRBD1|-
CASSLEGGRFGGYTF
TGTGCCAGCAGCTTGGAAGGGGGCAGGTTTGGTGGCTACACCTTC
>TRBV30|TRBJ2-3|-|-
CAWTQGSGDTQYF
TGTGCCTGGACACAGGGAAGTGGAGATACGCAGTATTTT
>TRBV30|TRBJ1-1|-|-
CAWSFQGNTEAFF
TGTGCCTGGAGTTTTCAGGGGAACACTGAAGCTTTCTTT
>TRBV15|TRBJ1-5|-|-
CATSRGGGNQPQHF
TGTGCCACCAGCAGAGGGGGGGGCAATCAGCCCCAGCATTTT
>TRBV27|TRBJ1-2|-|-
CASSPLRAAGYTF
TGTGCCAGCAGTCCCTTAAGGGCCGCTGGCTACACCTTC